The rows below give T cell receptor beta chains drawn from one sample of a study of blood T cell repertoires in COVID-19. TCRdb's copy holds only in-frame clones and misses some; the assay was immunoSEQ multiplex PCR. This table holds about 440,000 clones, roughly 91% found once. The sequenced sample consisted of peripheral blood. The receptors here all came from a woman in her 30s with acute or convalescent COVID-19. Each CDR3 is given with its conserved first and last residue. D genes are given only for firm matches. Size is omitted from some rows. Given values are once, few, many or a class for expanded clones.

abundance,j_gene,d_gene,v_gene,CDR3aa,CDR3nt
-,TRBJ2-3,-,TRBV5-1,CASSSPTTGTDTQYF,TGCGCCAGCAGCTCCCCAACGACAGGCACAGATACGCAGTATTTT
-,TRBJ2-7,-,TRBV19,CASQGSPSYEQYF,TGTGCCAGCCAGGGATCCCCGAGCTACGAGCAGTACTTC
-,TRBJ1-1,TRBD1,TRBV6-1,CASSEGQGRSRAFF,TGTGCCAGCAGTGAGGGACAGGGTCGATCGCGGGCTTTCTTT
-,TRBJ1-2,TRBD1,TRBV7-9,CASSLGTGIDGYTF,TGTGCCAGCAGCTTAGGGACAGGGATCGATGGCTACACCTTC
-,TRBJ1-2,TRBD1,TRBV2,CASSGDRGTRGYTF,TGTGCCAGCAGCGGGGACAGGGGGACTCGTGGCTACACCTTC
-,TRBJ1-4,TRBD1,TRBV5-1,CASSLTGDLGEKLFF,TGCGCCAGCAGCTTGACAGGGGATTTAGGTGAAAAACTGTTTTTT
-,TRBJ1-1,TRBD1,TRBV19,CASSRLTGIEAFF,TGTGCCAGTAGTAGATTGACAGGGATTGAAGCTTTCTTT
once,TRBJ1-4,TRBD1,TRBV24-1,CATSDPTGVDEKLFF,TGTGCCACCAGTGACCCGACAGGGGTTGATGAAAAACTGTTTTTT
-,TRBJ2-2,TRBD1,TRBV6-5,CASTRGYSNTGELFF,TGTGCCAGCACCAGGGGGTACTCGAACACCGGGGAGCTGTTTTTT
few,TRBJ1-6,-,TRBV10-1,CARPPRAVYFILCLNPPLHF,TGCGCCCGACCCCCCAGGGCTGTTTACTTCATTTTGTGCTTGAATCCACCCCTCCACTTT
once,TRBJ1-2,-,TRBV6-1,CASSVYQPGTSYGYTF,TGTGCCAGCAGTGTATACCAGCCCGGGACAAGCTATGGCTACACCTTC
-,TRBJ2-7,TRBD2,TRBV4-1,CASSTNSGGAVSYEQYF,TGCGCCAGCAGCACCAACAGCGGGGGGGCTGTCTCCTACGAGCAGTACTTC
-,TRBJ2-5,-,TRBV3-1/TRBV3-2,CASSVGPQALQETQYF,TGTGCCAGCAGCGTAGGTCCGCAGGCCCTCCAAGAGACCCAGTACTTC
-,TRBJ2-3,TRBD2,TRBV25-1,CASSEPGRGTDTQYF,TGTGCCAGCAGTGAGCCGGGGAGGGGCACAGATACGCAGTATTTT
-,TRBJ2-6,TRBD1,TRBV15,CATSRGLGTASGANVLTF,TGTGCCACCAGCAGAGGGCTAGGGACAGCGTCTGGGGCCAACGTCCTGACTTTC
-,TRBJ1-6,-,TRBV11-2,CASSLRSPGQGGSPLHF,TGTGCCAGCAGCTTAAGGTCCCCGGGACAAGGAGGTTCACCCCTCCACTTT
-,TRBJ2-1,TRBD2,TRBV4-2,CASSQVNSGGPNEQFF,TGTGCCAGCAGCCAAGTAAATAGCGGGGGGCCGAACGAGCAGTTCTTC
-,TRBJ2-3,TRBD2,TRBV27,CASSLAGPVPSTDTQYF,TGTGCCAGCAGTCTAGCGGGGCCCGTCCCTAGCACAGATACGCAGTATTTT
once,TRBJ1-2,-,TRBV5-5,CASSRTETNYGYTF,TGTGCCAGCAGCCGGACAGAAACTAACTATGGCTACACCTTC
many,TRBJ1-4,TRBD1,TRBV5-1,CASSLSGQGATNEKLFF,TGCGCCAGCAGCCTGTCGGGACAGGGTGCAACTAATGAAAAACTGTTTTTT
-,TRBJ2-5,-,TRBV24-1,CATSDLGAQGETQYF,TGTGCCACCAGTGATTTGGGGGCCCAAGGAGAGACCCAGTACTTC
-,TRBJ1-1,TRBD1,TRBV12-3/TRBV12-4,CASSRDRNTEAFF,TGTGCCAGCAGTCGGGACAGGAACACTGAAGCTTTCTTT
-,TRBJ2-3,-,TRBV11-2,CASSLVAWSSEDLTDTQYF,TGTGCCAGCAGCTTAGTCGCGTGGTCTAGCGAAGATCTCACAGATACGCAGTATTTT
-,TRBJ2-7,TRBD2,TRBV24-1,CATSAGGTYEQYF,TGTGCCACCAGTGCGGGGGGTACCTACGAGCAGTACTTC
-,TRBJ1-1,-,TRBV4-1,CASRGAGGEAFF,TGCGCCAGCCGGGGAGCGGGCGGTGAAGCTTTCTTT
-,TRBJ2-7,-,TRBV2,CASRPLVVYEQYF,TGTGCCAGCAGGCCTCTAGTGGTCTACGAGCAGTACTTC
-,TRBJ1-5,TRBD1,TRBV7-2,CASSSRTGSQPQHF,TGTGCCAGCAGCTCCCGGACAGGTTCCCAGCCCCAGCATTTT